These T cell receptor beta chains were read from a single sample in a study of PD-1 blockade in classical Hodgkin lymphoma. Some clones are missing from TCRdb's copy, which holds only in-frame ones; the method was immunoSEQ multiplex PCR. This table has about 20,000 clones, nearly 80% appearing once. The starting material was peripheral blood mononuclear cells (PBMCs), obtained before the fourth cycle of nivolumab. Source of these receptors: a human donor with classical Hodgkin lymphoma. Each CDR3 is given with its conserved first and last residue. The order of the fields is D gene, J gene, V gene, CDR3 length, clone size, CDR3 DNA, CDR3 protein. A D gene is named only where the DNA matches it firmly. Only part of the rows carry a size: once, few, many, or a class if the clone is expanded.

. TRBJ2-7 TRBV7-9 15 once TGTGCCAGCAGCTTATTGGTGTCTATCTCTAAGGAGCAGTACTTC CASSLLVSISKEQYF
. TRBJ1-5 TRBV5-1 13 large TGCGCCAGCAGCTCGGAAGGGGATCAGCCCCAGCATTTT CASSSEGDQPQHF
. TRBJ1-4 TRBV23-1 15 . TGCGCCAGCAGTCATCTAGGGACCCTAAGGAGCAAACTGTTTTTT CASSHLGTLRSKLFF
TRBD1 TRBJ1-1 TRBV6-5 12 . TGTGCCAGCAGTCCGTGGACAGGTGAAGCTTTCTTT CASSPWTGEAFF
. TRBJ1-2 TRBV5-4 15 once TGTGCCAGCAGCCAAGCCCAGGCCCCCCACTATGGCTACACCTTC CASSQAQAPHYGYTF
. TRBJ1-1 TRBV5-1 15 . TGCGCCAGCAGCTTGGCAATAATGGGGAACACTGAAGCTTTCTTT CASSLAIMGNTEAFF
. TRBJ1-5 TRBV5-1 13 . TGCGCCAGCAGCTTGGGGGGATATCAGCCCCAGCATTTT CASSLGGYQPQHF
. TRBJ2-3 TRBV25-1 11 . TGTGCCAGCAGTGGTAGCGTTGAGCAGTATTTT CASSGSVEQYF
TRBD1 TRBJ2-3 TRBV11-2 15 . TGTGCCAGCAGCTTATGGACAGGGGGCACAGATACGCAGTATTTT CASSLWTGGTDTQYF
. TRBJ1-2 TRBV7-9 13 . TGTGCCAGCGGAGCTTCGGGCGGGAATGGCTACACCTTC CASGASGGNGYTF
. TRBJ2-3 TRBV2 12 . TGTGCCAGCAGTGATAGTACAGATACGCAGTATTTT CASSDSTDTQYF
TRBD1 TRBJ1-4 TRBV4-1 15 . TGCGCCAGCTGGACAGGGAGAGGGGCAAATGAAAAACTGTTTTTT CASWTGRGANEKLFF
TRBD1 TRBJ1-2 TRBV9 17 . TGTGCCAGCAGCGTAGACCTACAGGGGCCCCATAACTATGGCTACACCTTC CASSVDLQGPHNYGYTF
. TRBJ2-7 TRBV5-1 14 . TGCGCCAGCAGCTTGTCAGGCGGAACCTACGAGCAGTACTTC CASSLSGGTYEQYF